These T cell receptor beta chains were read from a single sample in a study of Graves' ophthalmopathy and Graves' hyperthyroidism. MiXCR, run by TCRdb on the multiplex PCR reads, gives a single entry per CDR3 protein. The sample comprises about 480,000 distinct CDR3 sequences, over 13% of which are singletons, and over 8% rests with the top ten. Sequenced input: blood. These receptor sequences come from a woman in her thirties with Graves' ophthalmopathy. The CDR3 runs from the conserved cysteine through the conserved F or W. A D gene is named only where the DNA matches it firmly. Part of the rows lack a size; the others show once, few, many or a class for expanded clones.

J: TRBJ1-1; D: TRBD1; V: TRBV5-1; size: many; DNA: TGCGCCAGCAGCGTCGGACAGGGCGCTGAAGCTTTCTTT; CDR3: CASSVGQGAEAFF
J: TRBJ1-2; D: NA; V: TRBV28; size: many; DNA: TGTGCCAGCAGGGAGGGTTATGGCTACACCTTC; CDR3: CASREGYGYTF
J: TRBJ2-7; D: TRBD1; V: TRBV6-5; size: many; DNA: TGTGCCAGCGGACAGGGACTTTCCTACGAGCAGTACTTC; CDR3: CASGQGLSYEQYF
J: TRBJ1-2; D: TRBD1; V: TRBV18; size: many; DNA: TGTGCCAGCTCACCACTGACAGGGAGCTATGGCTACACCTTC; CDR3: CASSPLTGSYGYTF
J: TRBJ1-5; D: NA; V: TRBV10-3; size: many; DNA: TGTGTCATCAGTGAGGGGGGGAACGAGAATCAGCCCCAGCATTTT; CDR3: CVISEGGNENQPQHF
J: TRBJ2-7; D: TRBD1; V: TRBV6-1; size: many; DNA: TGTGCCAGCAGACCTCCGAGACAGGGCAAGCAGTACTTC; CDR3: CASRPPRQGKQYF
J: TRBJ1-1; D: NA; V: TRBV12-3/TRBV12-4; size: many; DNA: TGTGCCAGCAGTTTAATCCAGGTTTCTACTGAAGCTTTCTTT; CDR3: CASSLIQVSTEAFF
J: TRBJ1-2; D: NA; V: TRBV25-1; size: NA; DNA: TGTGCCAGCAGTGGGAGATCAGGGATTGGCTACACCTTC; CDR3: CASSGRSGIGYTF
J: TRBJ2-7; D: NA; V: TRBV7-3; size: NA; DNA: TGTGCCAGCGCCCCGGCCGCCAGCTCCTACGAGCAGTACTTC; CDR3: CASAPAASSYEQYF
J: TRBJ2-7; D: NA; V: TRBV6-1; size: many; DNA: TGTGCCAGCAGTGTCGTCACAACAATTAACGAGCAGTACTTC; CDR3: CASSVVTTINEQYF
J: TRBJ1-1; D: NA; V: TRBV19; size: many; DNA: TGTGCCAGTAGCCCGAACAGGGATTCCTCGGCTTTCTTT; CDR3: CASSPNRDSSAFF
J: TRBJ1-1; D: NA; V: TRBV7-3; size: many; DNA: TGTGCCAGCAGCTTAGGCCCAGGTTCCTCTGAAGCTTTCTTT; CDR3: CASSLGPGSSEAFF
J: TRBJ1-2; D: NA; V: TRBV15; size: many; DNA: TGTGCCACCAGCAGTTCCCGGACTGTTTTCTACACCTTC; CDR3: CATSSSRTVFYTF
J: TRBJ2-5; D: TRBD2; V: TRBV25-1; size: few; DNA: TGTGCCAGCAGTAAAAGACTAGCGGGAGCAGAGACCCAGTACTTC; CDR3: CASSKRLAGAETQYF
J: TRBJ2-7; D: TRBD1; V: TRBV28; size: NA; DNA: TGTGCCAGCAGTCTGGACAGGGTTAGCGAGCAGTACTTC; CDR3: CASSLDRVSEQYF
J: TRBJ1-5; D: TRBD1; V: TRBV25-1; size: many; DNA: TGTGCCAGCACCGTTGCCATACAGGGGGCCAACTATCAGCCCCAGCATTTT; CDR3: CASTVAIQGANYQPQHF
J: TRBJ2-5; D: TRBD1; V: TRBV20-1; size: many; DNA: TGCAGTGCTTCTAAGACAGGGGGCGTAGAGACCCAGTACTTC; CDR3: CSASKTGGVETQYF
J: TRBJ2-7; D: TRBD1; V: TRBV7-9; size: many; DNA: TGTGCCAGCAGCTTTAGGGGGCCGCCGTCCGACGAGCAGTACTTC; CDR3: CASSFRGPPSDEQYF
J: TRBJ2-5; D: TRBD2; V: TRBV4-2; size: many; DNA: TGTGCCAGCAGACGGACTAGCGGGCAAGAGACCCAGTACTTC; CDR3: CASRRTSGQETQYF
J: TRBJ2-7; D: NA; V: TRBV11-3; size: many; DNA: TGTGCCAGCAGTTTGGAAGGTTCCTACGAGCAGTACTTC; CDR3: CASSLEGSYEQYF
J: TRBJ1-1; D: NA; V: TRBV7-9; size: NA; DNA: TGTGCCAGCAGCTTTTTTGTGACGACGAACACTGAAGCTTTCTTT; CDR3: CASSFFVTTNTEAFF
J: TRBJ1-5; D: NA; V: TRBV15; size: many; DNA: TGTGCCACCAGCAAGCGGCAGAACCATCAGCCCCAGCATTTT; CDR3: CATSKRQNHQPQHF
J: TRBJ1-1; D: TRBD1; V: TRBV27; size: NA; DNA: TGTGCCAGCGGCGTCATTAGGGGGCGGACTGAAGCTTTCTTT; CDR3: CASGVIRGRTEAFF
J: TRBJ2-5; D: NA; V: TRBV10-3; size: many; DNA: TGTGCCATCAGTGAGTCGACTGCGACCCAGTACTTC; CDR3: CAISESTATQYF